A selection of T cell receptor beta chains follows, all from one sample in a study of regulatory T cells in long-lasting Graves disease. TCRdb analysed the multiplex PCR reads with MiXCR anew, one entry per CDR3 protein. The sample lists 300,000 to 500,000 distinct CDR3 sequences; less than 25% were seen once. The material sequenced was peripheral blood mononuclear cells (PBMCs), taken when the disease was refractory, from a patient treated with antithyroid drugs. These receptors were obtained from a female donor with Graves disease. CDR3s include the opening cysteine and the closing phenylalanine or tryptophan. D genes are given only for firm matches. Size values are once, few and many counts, or a class for expanded clones, and some rows have none.

CDR3 length	clone size	D gene	J gene	V gene	CDR3 DNA	CDR3 protein
12	.	.	TRBJ1-1	TRBV27	TGTGCCAGCAAACAGGGAAATAGGGAAGCTTTCTTT	CASKQGNREAFF
13	few	.	TRBJ1-1	TRBV29-1	TGCAGCGCCCTGACAGGACTGAACACTGAAGCTTTCTTT	CSALTGLNTEAFF
13	many	.	TRBJ1-2	TRBV9	TGTGCCAGCAGCGTAACAGGGAAGTATGGCTACACCTTC	CASSVTGKYGYTF
13	few	.	TRBJ2-7	TRBV7-9	TGTGCCAGCAGCTTAGATCCCTCCCACGAGCAGTACTTC	CASSLDPSHEQYF
13	.	.	TRBJ2-2	TRBV5-6	TGTGCCAGCAGCCCCGCACTGCCCGGGGAGCTGTTTTTT	CASSPALPGELFF
15	.	TRBD2	TRBJ2-3	TRBV20-1	TGCAGTGCTAGGGAGAGCGGGAGTCGCGCAGATACGCAGTATTTT	CSARESGSRADTQYF
13	many	.	TRBJ1-5	TRBV29-1	TGCAGCGTCCAGGCGGGATACGATCAGCCCCAGCATTTT	CSVQAGYDQPQHF
17	many	TRBD2	TRBJ2-5	TRBV6-1	TGTGCCAGCAGCCTCGAGGGCCTAGCGGGAGGTCGAGAGACCCAGTACTTC	CASSLEGLAGGRETQYF
11	many	.	TRBJ1-1	TRBV6-2/TRBV6-3	TGTGCCAGCAGTTACCAGAGGATGTTCTTCTTT	CASSYQRMFFF
16	.	TRBD1	TRBJ2-7	TRBV6-5	TGTGCCAGCAGTTACTCGCAGGACAGGGGGTCCTACGAGCAGTACTTC	CASSYSQDRGSYEQYF
15	many	TRBD1	TRBJ1-1	TRBV20-1	TGCAGTGCTAGAGGGGACAGACTTTACGGCACTGAAGCTTTCTTT	CSARGDRLYGTEAFF
15	few	.	TRBJ2-7	TRBV5-1	TGCGCCAGCAGCTTGCAAGGGGGTGAGCCGTCCGAGCAGTACTTC	CASSLQGGEPSEQYF
14	many	.	TRBJ2-7	TRBV4-3	TGCGCCAGCAGCCAAGATTCTGGAGGACGTGAGCAGTACTTC	CASSQDSGGREQYF
14	many	TRBD1	TRBJ1-5	TRBV20-1	TGCAGTGCCAGTGACGACAGGGCCGAGCAGCCCCAGCATTTT	CSASDDRAEQPQHF
13	many	.	TRBJ1-2	TRBV7-2	TGTGCCAGCAGCTTTGGGGGGGCGGACACCTACACCTTC	CASSFGGADTYTF
11	many	.	TRBJ2-5	TRBV11-2	TGTGCCAGCAGTGTCCAAGAGACCCAGTACTTC	CASSVQETQYF
13	.	TRBD1	TRBJ1-1	TRBV7-9	TGTGCCAGCAGCTTCAGGGGGATCGCTGAAGCTTTCTTT	CASSFRGIAEAFF
16	many	.	TRBJ1-4	TRBV6-5	TGTGCCAGCAGTTACTCGAATGTTGGAACTAATGAAAAACTGTTTTTT	CASSYSNVGTNEKLFF
17	.	TRBD1	TRBJ1-5	TRBV19	TGTGCCAGTACGGACAGGGGGCGAGGGGGCGCCAATCAGCCCCAGCATTTT	CASTDRGRGGANQPQHF
16	.	.	TRBJ2-5	TRBV20-1	TGCAGTGCTCCATCGAGAAAAAGGGTCGTCCAAGAGACCCAGTACTTC	CSAPSRKRVVQETQYF
15	few	TRBD2	TRBJ2-7	TRBV7-2	TGTGCCAGCAGCTTAAAGTCTAGCGGGATTTACGAGCAGTACTTC	CASSLKSSGIYEQYF
14	many	.	TRBJ1-6	TRBV6-1	TGTGCCAGTACCGCGGGGGGAGATAATTCACCCCTCCACTTT	CASTAGGDNSPLHF
15	.	.	TRBJ2-7	TRBV20-1	TGCAGTGCTAGGGATCAAGACGGACCCTACTACGAGCAGTACTTC	CSARDQDGPYYEQYF
16	few	TRBD2	TRBJ2-7	TRBV27	TGTGCCAGCAGTGCAACGATAAGACTAGCGGGCTACGAGCAGTACTTC	CASSATIRLAGYEQYF
15	many	.	TRBJ2-7	TRBV12-3/TRBV12-4	TGTGCCAGCAGTCCGGCGGGGGCGAGTTCCTACGAGCAGTACTTC	CASSPAGASSYEQYF
15	many	TRBD1	TRBJ2-7	TRBV7-2	TGTGCCAGCAGCTTAGGTTCGGACAGGGGATTCGAGCAGTACTTC	CASSLGSDRGFEQYF
15	few	TRBD1	TRBJ2-4	TRBV28	TGTGCCAGCAGTTTAGGGGACAGGGCCAAAAACATTCAGTACTTC	CASSLGDRAKNIQYF
13	many	.	TRBJ2-5	TRBV28	TGTGCCAGCATTCAGGAACCGCGAGGGACCCAGTACTTC	CASIQEPRGTQYF
15	few	TRBD2	TRBJ2-7	TRBV10-3	TGTGCCATCAGGACTCTAGCGGGGGGCTCCTACGAGCAGTACTTC	CAIRTLAGGSYEQYF
11	many	.	TRBJ2-5	TRBV12-5	TGTGCTAGTGGTTTGGCGGAGACCCAGTACTTC	CASGLAETQYF
11	many	.	TRBJ1-2	TRBV30	TGTGCCTGGATCAATAACTATGGCTACACCTTC	CAWINNYGYTF
13	few	TRBD1	TRBJ1-6	TRBV29-1	TGCAGCGCGGCCGACAGGGATAATTCACCCCTCCACTTT	CSAADRDNSPLHF
15	few	TRBD2	TRBJ2-1	TRBV11-2	TGTGCCAGCAGCTTAGAGAGCGGGACCGCCCCTCGGGAGTTCTTC	CASSLESGTAPREFF
13	many	.	TRBJ1-1	TRBV11-2	TGTGCCAGCACCACCCTGATTGGGACTGAAGCTTTCTTT	CASTTLIGTEAFF
18	.	TRBD1	TRBJ2-7	TRBV6-2/TRBV6-3	TGTGCCAGCAGTCACACGACCCAGATCGGACAGGGGACAAGGGAGCAGTACTTC	CASSHTTQIGQGTREQYF
17	.	.	TRBJ1-5	TRBV4-1	TGCGCCAGCAGCCAAGATCCCCAGCAAAGTGGCAATCAGCCCCAGCATTTT	CASSQDPQQSGNQPQHF
17	many	.	TRBJ2-2	TRBV12-3/TRBV12-4	TGTGCCAGCAGTCCCCCGACCGGGACGGGCTTATCGGGGGAGCTGTTTTTT	CASSPPTGTGLSGELFF
14	.	.	TRBJ2-7	TRBV6-9	TGTGCCAGCAGTTACGGGCTGAAGTCCTACGAGCAGTACTTC	CASSYGLKSYEQYF
12	.	.	TRBJ2-5	TRBV7-6	TGTGCCAGCAGCGGGAGTAAAGAGACCCAGTACTTC	CASSGSKETQYF
17	few	.	TRBJ1-2	TRBV9	TGTGCCAGCAGCGCGGGGCAGGCCATCCTGTTAAACTATGGCTACACCTTC	CASSAGQAILLNYGYTF
15	few	.	TRBJ2-5	TRBV6-2/TRBV6-3	TGTGCCAGCAGCGAAAATGGGGCTAACCAAGAGACCCAGTACTTC	CASSENGANQETQYF
15	few	.	TRBJ2-2	TRBV27	TGTGCCAGCAGTTTCGTCGGAGTTTTTACCGGGGAGCTGTTTTTT	CASSFVGVFTGELFF
15	many	.	TRBJ1-2	TRBV11-2	TGTGCCAGCAGCTCCTTAAGCAGGGGAGATGATGGCTACACCTTC	CASSSLSRGDDGYTF
11	many	.	TRBJ2-7	TRBV20-1	TGCAGTGCTGCGGATACGTACGAGCAGTACTTC	CSAADTYEQYF
18	.	TRBD2	TRBJ2-4	TRBV7-9	TGTGCCAGCAGCGGACTGCAGGATCTAGCGGGTAACAAAAACATTCAGTACTTC	CASSGLQDLAGNKNIQYF
13	many	TRBD1	TRBJ1-1	TRBV27	TGTGCCAGCAGATCGGACAGGGGGGTTGAAGCTTTCTTT	CASRSDRGVEAFF